This T cell receptor beta chain emerged from a study of cytomegalovirus exposure and HLA in healthy donors. Points from the study as a whole: A later analysis linked some 18,000 TCR beta sequences to HLA alleles at 0.05 false discovery rate. The study put some 150 TCR beta chains on its list as cytomegalovirus-associated. A missense DCLRE1C variant was associated with V- and J-gene trimming of TCR beta chains in a later analysis, and an independent cohort replicated the association.

Turning to this clone: The antigen is unknown.

The PCR used 60 Vbeta and 13 Jbeta primers. Libraries were prepared by immunoSEQ multiplex PCR; TCRdb keeps only in-frame clonotypes and omits some of them. The sample has roughly 66,000 clones; 78% are singletons. Sequenced input: PBMCs. The clonotype was recovered from a man aged 18 to 29 in good health and CMV-seropositive.

CDR3 sequence (DNA): TGTGCCATCAGCCCCAAAGGACAGGAGCAAAATCAGCCCCAGCATTTT. Amino acid sequence: CAISPKGQEQNQPQHF. The chain combines TRBV10-3 with TRBJ1-5; 7 nucleotides line up with TRBD1. Germline lookup yields CDR1 ENHRY and CDR2 SYGVKD. V trimming: 6 bases; J trimming: 4 bases; junction bases outside the gene matches: 12. The CDR3 totals 16 residues.